The T cell receptor beta chain described here comes from a study of shared clonotypes between healthy human individuals. The assay was immunoSEQ multiplex PCR, and TCRdb's table has in-frame clones only and misses some. This table has about 2.1 million clones, 93% appearing once. Naivety among CD8 cells was defined by CD45RO negativity and positive CCR7 selection, thereby excluding terminally differentiated effector memory CD45RA+ cells. This clone was counted once. Germline-derived CDR1 and CDR2 are MDHEN and SYDVKM. The junction had 13 bases not matched to a gene; V was cut back by 4 bases and J by 1 base. The CDR3 runs to 18 residues.

Sequenced input: naive CD8+ T cells from PBMCs. The receptor was isolated from a man aged 18 to 29 in good health. Some clones in this sample may be carry-over from other donors' samples. The V gene is TRBV28, the J gene TRBJ2-5; TRBD1 matches 9 bases. The DNA for the CDR3 is TGTGCCAGCAGTTGCCGGGACAGGGTTCTAGCCGGCCAAGAGACCCAGTACTTC. This codes for CASSCRDRVLAGQETQYF. Based on the CDR3 plus reference TRBV28 and TRBJ2-5, the full variable domain is DVKVTQSSRYLVKRTGEKVFLECVQDMDHENMFWYRQDPGLGLRLIYFSYDVKMKEKGDIPEGYSVSREKKERFSLILESASTNQTSMYLCASSCRDRVLAGQETQYFGPGTRLLVL.